The rows below give T cell receptor beta chains drawn from one sample of a study of identical twins. One entry per CDR3 protein results from TCRdb running MiXCR on the 5' RACE reads. The sample includes about 920,000 distinct CDR3 sequences, around an eighth of them seen just once. The same data also went into a second study, on yellow fever vaccine responses in identical twins.

The sequenced material came from PBMCs. These receptors were obtained from a woman under 30 in good health. CDR3s include the opening cysteine and the closing phenylalanine or tryptophan. The order of the fields is J gene, CDR3 length, clone size, D gene, V gene, CDR3 DNA, CDR3 protein. The D gene is left open where the match is weak. Size is stated for part of the rows, as once, few or many counts, or as a class when the clone is expanded.

j_gene: TRBJ2-2
len: 15
abundance: .
d_gene: .
v_gene: TRBV7-6
CDR3nt: TGTGCCAGCAGCTTATATTCCAGGGTCACCGGGGAGCTGTTTTTT
CDR3aa: CASSLYSRVTGELFF

j_gene: TRBJ1-4
len: 13
abundance: many
d_gene: .
v_gene: TRBV20-1
CDR3nt: TGCAGTGCTAGAGGGTCGACTAATGAAAAACTGTTTTTT
CDR3aa: CSARGSTNEKLFF

j_gene: TRBJ1-3
len: 13
abundance: .
d_gene: .
v_gene: TRBV3-1
CDR3nt: TGTGCCAGCAGCCACCCCCAGGGAAACACCATATATTTT
CDR3aa: CASSHPQGNTIYF

j_gene: TRBJ2-2
len: 13
abundance: many
d_gene: .
v_gene: TRBV29-1
CDR3nt: TGCAGCGGTACGGGGCTGAGGACCGGGGAGCTGTTTTTT
CDR3aa: CSGTGLRTGELFF

j_gene: TRBJ1-2
len: 15
abundance: .
d_gene: .
v_gene: TRBV18
CDR3nt: TGTGCCAGCTCAACTGGACAGCTCTTGAACTATGGCTACACCTTC
CDR3aa: CASSTGQLLNYGYTF

j_gene: TRBJ1-4
len: 17
abundance: few
d_gene: .
v_gene: TRBV5-6
CDR3nt: TGTGCCAGCAGCTCCTCGACAGCCGGTGGTACTAATGAAAAACTGTTTTTT
CDR3aa: CASSSSTAGGTNEKLFF

j_gene: TRBJ2-7
len: 14
abundance: .
d_gene: TRBD1
v_gene: TRBV29-1
CDR3nt: TGCAGCGTTACCCGACAGGGGAGCTCCTACGAGCAGTACTTC
CDR3aa: CSVTRQGSSYEQYF

j_gene: TRBJ2-2
len: 13
abundance: .
d_gene: .
v_gene: TRBV28
CDR3nt: TGTGCCAGCAGACCTACAGGGCCCGGGGAGCTGTTTTTT
CDR3aa: CASRPTGPGELFF

j_gene: TRBJ2-6
len: 17
abundance: many
d_gene: .
v_gene: TRBV2
CDR3nt: TGTGCCAGCAGTGATTCATGGACCAGGGCTGGGGCCAACGTCCTGACTTTC
CDR3aa: CASSDSWTRAGANVLTF

j_gene: TRBJ2-7
len: 15
abundance: few
d_gene: TRBD2
v_gene: TRBV5-1
CDR3nt: TGCGCCAGCAGGGAAGGGACTAGAGCTCCCTACGAGCAGTACTTC
CDR3aa: CASREGTRAPYEQYF

j_gene: TRBJ2-7
len: 14
abundance: few
d_gene: TRBD2
v_gene: TRBV27
CDR3nt: TGTGCCAGCAGTGCGGGACTAGCGGTCTACGAGCAGTACTTC
CDR3aa: CASSAGLAVYEQYF

j_gene: TRBJ1-4
len: 14
abundance: few
d_gene: .
v_gene: TRBV20-1
CDR3nt: TGCAGTGCTAGAGACGGGATAATTAATGAAAAACTGTTTTTT
CDR3aa: CSARDGIINEKLFF

j_gene: TRBJ2-7
len: 14
abundance: .
d_gene: .
v_gene: TRBV12-3/TRBV12-4
CDR3nt: TGTGCCAGCAGTTCGCCCGGGACTCTCTACGAGCAGTACTTC
CDR3aa: CASSSPGTLYEQYF

j_gene: TRBJ2-3
len: 14
abundance: .
d_gene: .
v_gene: TRBV28
CDR3nt: TGTGCCAGCCACGCTGTACTGACCACAGATACGCAGTATTTT
CDR3aa: CASHAVLTTDTQYF

j_gene: TRBJ2-2
len: 18
abundance: few
d_gene: TRBD2
v_gene: TRBV4-1
CDR3nt: TGCGCCAGCAGCCAAGATGTAAGGACTAGCGGGGACACCGGGGAGCTGTTTTTT
CDR3aa: CASSQDVRTSGDTGELFF

j_gene: TRBJ1-1
len: 14
abundance: many
d_gene: .
v_gene: TRBV5-1
CDR3nt: TGCGCCAGCAGCCTAGGGGGTTGGGACACTGAAGCTTTCTTT
CDR3aa: CASSLGGWDTEAFF

j_gene: TRBJ1-2
len: 14
abundance: many
d_gene: .
v_gene: TRBV12-3/TRBV12-4
CDR3nt: TGTGCCAGCAGTTTCGTTCCACAGAACTATGGCTACACCTTC
CDR3aa: CASSFVPQNYGYTF

j_gene: TRBJ2-3
len: 15
abundance: many
d_gene: .
v_gene: TRBV9
CDR3nt: TGTGCCAGCAGCTCCTATGGGGGGACCACAGATACGCAGTATTTT
CDR3aa: CASSSYGGTTDTQYF

j_gene: TRBJ2-5
len: 16
abundance: few
d_gene: .
v_gene: TRBV9
CDR3nt: TGTGCCAGCAGCGTCAGACTTCAGGGGGGGGGAGAGACCCAGTACTTC
CDR3aa: CASSVRLQGGGETQYF

j_gene: TRBJ2-7
len: 15
abundance: .
d_gene: .
v_gene: TRBV11-2
CDR3nt: TGTGCCAGCAGCCTCAGGGGACTATCCCGTGACGAGCAGTACTTC
CDR3aa: CASSLRGLSRDEQYF

j_gene: TRBJ1-4
len: 16
abundance: many
d_gene: .
v_gene: TRBV4-1
CDR3nt: TGCGCCAGCAGCCAAGATCGAGGGGGAAGCAAGGAAAAACTGTTTTTT
CDR3aa: CASSQDRGGSKEKLFF

j_gene: TRBJ2-1
len: 13
abundance: .
d_gene: .
v_gene: TRBV3-1
CDR3nt: TGTGCCAGCAGCCAAGTTGAAACTGATGAGCAGTTCTTC
CDR3aa: CASSQVETDEQFF

j_gene: TRBJ1-4
len: 13
abundance: few
d_gene: .
v_gene: TRBV10-3
CDR3nt: TGTGCCATCAAGGGGTTGCCTAATGAAAAACTGTTTTTT
CDR3aa: CAIKGLPNEKLFF

j_gene: TRBJ2-2
len: 17
abundance: .
d_gene: TRBD1
v_gene: TRBV11-3
CDR3nt: TGTGCCAGCAGCCACCGGGCACAGGGGGGGAACACCGGGGAGCTGTTTTTT
CDR3aa: CASSHRAQGGNTGELFF

j_gene: TRBJ2-3
len: 15
abundance: .
d_gene: .
v_gene: TRBV5-1
CDR3nt: TGCGCCAGCAGAGTAAGCTTGGCTAGCACAGATACGCAGTATTTT
CDR3aa: CASRVSLASTDTQYF

j_gene: TRBJ2-5
len: 14
abundance: .
d_gene: .
v_gene: TRBV24-1
CDR3nt: TGTGCCACCAGTGATTCGGGCCTCCAAGAGACCCAGTACTTC
CDR3aa: CATSDSGLQETQYF

j_gene: TRBJ2-2
len: 17
abundance: few
d_gene: .
v_gene: TRBV6-5
CDR3nt: TGTGCCAGCAGTTCACGGGACTCTTGGACGAACACCGGGGAGCTGTTTTTT
CDR3aa: CASSSRDSWTNTGELFF

j_gene: TRBJ2-1
len: 16
abundance: few
d_gene: .
v_gene: TRBV3-1
CDR3nt: TGTGCCAGCAGCCAAAGTGAGAAGAGGCCCTACAATGAGCAGTTCTTC
CDR3aa: CASSQSEKRPYNEQFF

j_gene: TRBJ2-2
len: 15
abundance: few
d_gene: .
v_gene: TRBV6-2/TRBV6-3
CDR3nt: TGTGCCAGCAGTTCCCCGGCGGACCTCACCGGGGAGCTGTTTTTT
CDR3aa: CASSSPADLTGELFF

j_gene: TRBJ2-1
len: 19
abundance: .
d_gene: TRBD2
v_gene: TRBV2
CDR3nt: TGTGCCAGCAGTCCAGGGACTAGCGGACCGGTCGGGCGGTCTAATGAGCAGTTCTTC
CDR3aa: CASSPGTSGPVGRSNEQFF

j_gene: TRBJ2-7
len: 17
abundance: few
d_gene: .
v_gene: TRBV5-1
CDR3nt: TGCGCCAGCAGGAGGGGAACCAGTGGGTCTGGCTCCTACGAGCAGTACTTC
CDR3aa: CASRRGTSGSGSYEQYF

j_gene: TRBJ2-3
len: 16
abundance: many
d_gene: .
v_gene: TRBV7-9
CDR3nt: TGTGCCAGCAGCTTAGAGAGGCGGAGCCACACAGATACGCAGTATTTT
CDR3aa: CASSLERRSHTDTQYF

j_gene: TRBJ2-2
len: 18
abundance: .
d_gene: TRBD2
v_gene: TRBV11-2
CDR3nt: TGTGCCAGCAGCTTAGGGATCCTAGCGGGAGTCAGTACCGGGGAGCTGTTTTTT
CDR3aa: CASSLGILAGVSTGELFF

j_gene: TRBJ1-1
len: 13
abundance: many
d_gene: .
v_gene: TRBV5-1
CDR3nt: TGCGCCAGCAACCACCCAGGGGTCCCTGAAGCTTTCTTT
CDR3aa: CASNHPGVPEAFF

j_gene: TRBJ2-1
len: 15
abundance: .
d_gene: .
v_gene: TRBV2
CDR3nt: TGTGCCAGCAGTGATGGTGTGCTCTCCTACAATGAGCAGTTCTTC
CDR3aa: CASSDGVLSYNEQFF

j_gene: TRBJ2-2
len: 18
abundance: once
d_gene: TRBD2
v_gene: TRBV11-2
CDR3nt: TGTGCCAGCAGCTCCCCCGGACTAGCGGGGAAGAACACCGGGGAGCTGTTTTTT
CDR3aa: CASSSPGLAGKNTGELFF

j_gene: TRBJ1-5
len: 14
abundance: many
d_gene: .
v_gene: TRBV12-3/TRBV12-4
CDR3nt: TGTGCCAGCAGTTTAGGCCTAAGCAATCAGCCCCAGCATTTT
CDR3aa: CASSLGLSNQPQHF

j_gene: TRBJ2-7
len: 14
abundance: few
d_gene: .
v_gene: TRBV12-3/TRBV12-4
CDR3nt: TGTGCCAGCAGTTTAGGGACTACTGGGGACGAGCAGTACTTC
CDR3aa: CASSLGTTGDEQYF

j_gene: TRBJ2-2
len: 15
abundance: .
d_gene: TRBD1
v_gene: TRBV27
CDR3nt: TGTGCCAGCAGTTTCCGGACAGGGGGCACCGGGGAGCTGTTTTTT
CDR3aa: CASSFRTGGTGELFF

j_gene: TRBJ2-1
len: 16
abundance: few
d_gene: .
v_gene: TRBV7-3
CDR3nt: TGTGCCAGCAGCTTAAGGGTAGCCTGGTCGGACAATGAGCAGTTCTTC
CDR3aa: CASSLRVAWSDNEQFF

j_gene: TRBJ2-2
len: 15
abundance: many
d_gene: TRBD2
v_gene: TRBV19
CDR3nt: TGTGCCAGTAGTCGTAGCGGGCTTTATCCCGGGGAGCTGTTTTTT
CDR3aa: CASSRSGLYPGELFF

j_gene: TRBJ2-6
len: 18
abundance: .
d_gene: .
v_gene: TRBV29-1
CDR3nt: TGCAGCGTCATAGGGGAAGAGACTCAGAGCTCTGGGGCCAACGTCCTGACTTTC
CDR3aa: CSVIGEETQSSGANVLTF

j_gene: TRBJ2-1
len: 13
abundance: few
d_gene: TRBD2
v_gene: TRBV29-1
CDR3nt: TGCAGCGCAATGGGGGGGGATTTCAATGAGCAGTTCTTC
CDR3aa: CSAMGGDFNEQFF

j_gene: TRBJ1-1
len: 15
abundance: .
d_gene: .
v_gene: TRBV2
CDR3nt: TGTGCCAGCAGTCCGGACAGACGTATGAACACTGAAGCTTTCTTT
CDR3aa: CASSPDRRMNTEAFF

j_gene: TRBJ2-6
len: 18
abundance: .
d_gene: TRBD1
v_gene: TRBV12-3/TRBV12-4
CDR3nt: TGTGCCATCTGTTTAAACCGGGACAGGGGGCCTGGGGCCAACGTCCTGACTTTC
CDR3aa: CAICLNRDRGPGANVLTF

j_gene: TRBJ2-5
len: 15
abundance: .
d_gene: .
v_gene: TRBV12-3/TRBV12-4
CDR3nt: TGTGCCAGCAGCGTCGGGGGCGCCCTGATGGAGACCCAGTACTTC
CDR3aa: CASSVGGALMETQYF

j_gene: TRBJ2-1
len: 16
abundance: few
d_gene: .
v_gene: TRBV12-3/TRBV12-4
CDR3nt: TGTGCCAGCAGCCCCCGGGGGGCGGGAGCGGCCAATGAGCAGTTCTTC
CDR3aa: CASSPRGAGAANEQFF

j_gene: TRBJ2-5
len: 13
abundance: .
d_gene: .
v_gene: TRBV6-5
CDR3nt: TGTGCCAGCAGTTACTCAGAGCAAGAGACCCAGTACTTC
CDR3aa: CASSYSEQETQYF

j_gene: TRBJ2-4
len: 12
abundance: once
d_gene: .
v_gene: TRBV2
CDR3nt: TGTGCCAGCGGTACTAGCCTGGACGCTCAGTACTTC
CDR3aa: CASGTSLDAQYF

j_gene: TRBJ1-6
len: 14
abundance: few
d_gene: .
v_gene: TRBV12-3/TRBV12-4
CDR3nt: TGTGCCAGCAAGACAGATGTCAATAATTCACCCCTCCACTTT
CDR3aa: CASKTDVNNSPLHF

j_gene: TRBJ2-3
len: 16
abundance: few
d_gene: TRBD2
v_gene: TRBV12-3/TRBV12-4
CDR3nt: TGTGCCAGCAGTTCCCGGATAGCGGGGGATACAGATACGCAGTATTTT
CDR3aa: CASSSRIAGDTDTQYF

j_gene: TRBJ2-1
len: 12
abundance: few
d_gene: .
v_gene: TRBV24-1
CDR3nt: TGTGCCACCAGTGATTTGTGGGAGTCGCAGTTCTTC
CDR3aa: CATSDLWESQFF

j_gene: TRBJ2-2
len: 16
abundance: .
d_gene: TRBD1
v_gene: TRBV5-1
CDR3nt: TGCGCCAGCAGCCTGACGACAGGGGGCATCGCCGGGGAGCTGTTTTTT
CDR3aa: CASSLTTGGIAGELFF

j_gene: TRBJ1-1
len: 15
abundance: .
d_gene: .
v_gene: TRBV9
CDR3nt: TGTGCCAGCAGCCCTCCGGCGGGGGGTATCACTGAAGCTTTCTTT
CDR3aa: CASSPPAGGITEAFF

j_gene: TRBJ1-4
len: 16
abundance: .
d_gene: .
v_gene: TRBV4-1
CDR3nt: TGCGCCAGCAGCCAACAGAAAACTATAGCCCCAGGAAAACTGTTTTTT
CDR3aa: CASSQQKTIAPGKLFF

j_gene: TRBJ2-6
len: 16
abundance: few
d_gene: TRBD1
v_gene: TRBV7-9
CDR3nt: TGTGCCAGCAGCTTAGGGACAGGCTCTGGGGCCAACGTCCTGACTTTC
CDR3aa: CASSLGTGSGANVLTF